These 20 T cell receptor beta chains were all obtained from the same sample, sequenced in a study of T cell repertoires in cytomegalovirus infection. TCRdb processed the reads anew with MiXCR; each CDR3 protein has one entry. The table lists some 700,000 distinct CDR3 sequences, less than 40% of them singletons. The specimen was PBMCs. All receptors derive from a human donor in good health (CMV status not recorded). Some clones in this sample may be carry-over from other donors' samples.

The table lists this clonotype with a few counts. The chain recombines TRBV5-5 with TRBJ2-5; 9 bases align to TRBD2. Germline CDR1 SGHKS, CDR2 YYEKEE (reference sequence). CDR3 size: 16 residues. With V trimmed by 2 bases and J by 4 bases, 9 bases remained unmatched. DNA for the CDR3: TGTGCCAGCAGCTTCCTGGAAGCGGGAGGAAGAGAGACCCAGTACTTC. Its translation is CASSFLEAGGRETQYF.

The rearrangement joins TRBV15 to TRBJ1-1; D gene uncertain. Per the germline V gene, CDR1 is LNHNV and CDR2 is YYDKDF (reference sequence). Trimming pared 1 base from V and 3 bases from J, leaving 6 bases between. The CDR3 consists of 13 residues. CDR3 in DNA: TGTGCCACCAGCAGAGTTGGGGACACTGAAGCTTTCTTT. It is translated as CATSRVGDTEAFF.

The CDR3 region has the DNA TGTGCCAGCAGTTTACGTGTTCACTCTGGAAACACCATATATTTT. This gives the protein CASSLRVHSGNTIYF. V is TRBV12-3 or TRBV12-4 and J is TRBJ1-3, with D hard to call. The CDR3 extends over 15 amino acids. Trimming took off 2 bases at V and 0 bases at J, with 8 bases between the two ends.

The rearrangement links TRBV4-3 to TRBJ2-1; D is undetermined. This CDR3 has 16 amino acids. The V gene's germline CDR1 is LGHNA and CDR2 YSLEER. V was shortened by 0 bases and J by 0 bases, with 9 bases between the two germline ends. The CDR3 is CASSQDVSYSYNEQFF. The CDR3 bases are TGCGCCAGCAGCCAAGATGTCTCGTACTCCTACAATGAGCAGTTCTTC.

The chain couples TRBV19 to TRBJ2-4; 7 nucleotides match TRBD1. The CDR3 spans 16 residues. With 6 bases clipped from V and 0 bases from J, the junction kept 8 bases outside the gene matches. Germline values: CDR1 LNHDA, CDR2 SQIVND (reference sequence). The CDR3 DNA reads as TGTGCCAGTAGCTCCGAGGGGGCGCCAGCCAAAAACATTCAGTACTTC. Protein: CASSSEGAPAKNIQYF. The whole variable domain, remainder taken from reference TRBV19 and TRBJ2-4, is DGGITQSPKYLFRKEGQNVTLSCEQNLNHDAMYWYRQDPGQGLRLIYYSQIVNDFQKGDIAEGYSVSREKKESFPLTVTSAQKNPTAFYLCASSSEGAPAKNIQYFGAGTRLSVL.

This clonotype was found a few times. The chain recombines TRBV20-1 with TRBJ2-7; tentative D call: TRBD1 (6 bases). Germline CDR1 and CDR2: DFQATT and SNEGSKA (reference sequence). This CDR3 spans 15 amino acids. V lost 0 bases and J lost 0, with 12 bases in between. The CDR3 loop is CSARDFGQSSYEQYF. The CDR3 DNA sequence: TGCAGTGCTAGAGATTTTGGACAGAGCTCCTACGAGCAGTACTTC.

The chain employs TRBV2 and TRBJ2-2; possibly TRBD2 for D (7 bases). Germline-derived CDR1 and CDR2 are SNHLY and FYNNEI. The V and J ends lost 3 bases and 5 bases respectively, with 16 bases between them. The CDR3 consists of 16 residues. CDR3 loop: CASSDRGAQLTGELFF. As DNA, the CDR3 is TGTGCCAGCAGTGATCGGGGGGCTCAGTTGACCGGGGAGCTGTTTTTT. Based on the CDR3 plus reference TRBV2 and TRBJ2-2, the full variable domain is EPEVTQTPSHQVTQMGQEVILRCVPISNHLYFYWYRQILGQKVEFLVSFYNNEISEKSEIFDDQFSVERPDGSNFTLKIRSTKLEDSAMYFCASSDRGAQLTGELFFGEGSRLTVL.

This clonotype was counted a few times. The genes are TRBV6-6 and TRBJ2-7; TRBD1 matches 8 bases. The CDR3 sequence is 16 residues long. V dropped 4 bases and J dropped 1; count of bases not matched to a gene: 9. Germline CDR1 MNHNY, CDR2 SVGAGI (reference sequence). In nucleotides, the CDR3 is TGTGCCAGCAGTTCGCCGGACAGGGAAGGTTCCTACGAGCAGTACTTC. Its translation is CASSSPDREGSYEQYF.

V and J are TRBV7-2 and TRBJ2-1; the match to TRBD1 covers 11 bases. The V gene's germline CDR1 is SGHTA and CDR2 FQGNSA. The CDR3 is 15 residues long. J was trimmed by 9 bases and V by 5 bases; bases with no gene match: 9. The CDR3 is CASSPSGQGGSEQFF. The CDR3, as DNA: TGTGCCAGCAGCCCTTCGGGACAGGGGGGGTCTGAGCAGTTCTTC.

The J gene is TRBJ2-2, the V gene TRBV5-8; 10 positions match TRBD1. This CDR3 is built from 16 residues. CDR1 is SGHTS and CDR2 is YDEGEE in the germline V gene. V trimming: 2 bases; J trimming: 4 bases; junction bases outside the gene matches: 5. Here the CDR3 DNA reads TGTGCCAGCAGCTTCGACAGGGGGCGCGGCACCGGGGAGCTGTTTTTT. Translated: CASSFDRGRGTGELFF. Complete variable domain (other parts from reference TRBV5-8 and TRBJ2-2): EAGVTQSPTHLIKTRGQQATLRCSPISGHTSVYWYQQALGLGLQFLLWYDEGEERNRGNFPPRFSGRQFPNYSSELNVNALELEDSALYLCASSFDRGRGTGELFFGEGSRLTVL.

The rearrangement joins TRBV7-9 to TRBJ1-1, with a tentative D call TRBD1 (5 bases). V was trimmed by 6 bases and J by 6 bases, leaving 14 bases between them. This CDR3 spans 13 amino acids. Per germline, CDR1 SEHNR and CDR2 FQNEAQ (reference sequence). CDR3: CASSSQGVSEAFF. The CDR3 coding sequence is TGTGCCAGCAGTTCCCAGGGCGTATCTGAAGCTTTCTTT.

This clonotype was detected a few times. The rearrangement links TRBV4-1 to TRBJ2-3, with 8 bases that match TRBD2. CDR3 length: 17 residues. With V trimmed by 0 bases and J by 1 base, 6 bases remained unmatched. Germline CDR1 is MGHRA and CDR2 is YSYEKL. The CDR3 bases are TGCGCCAGCAGCCAAGATCCGGGGCGGGGGGGCACAGATACGCAGTATTTT. It translates to CASSQDPGRGGTDTQYF.

This clonotype was seen only a few times. The rearrangement links TRBV7-2 to TRBJ2-7; D not certain. The V end lost 7 bases, the J end lost 1 base, and 20 bases lay between the germline ends. Germline-derived CDR1 and CDR2 are SGHTA and FQGNSA. The CDR3 spans 16 residues. DNA of the CDR3: TGTGCCAGCACCCTAACCCTCAGCAGGCAATCCTACGAGCAGTACTTC. Protein product: CASTLTLSRQSYEQYF.

This chain uses TRBV29-1 with TRBJ2-5, with 7 bases fitting TRBD2. CDR3 length: 13 amino acids. V shed 4 bases and J 3 bases; nucleotides not matched to a gene: 5. Germline V gene sequence: CDR1 SQVTM, CDR2 ANQGSEA. Written as DNA, the CDR3 is TGCAGCGTTGCCGGGGGGAGCGAAGAGACCCAGTACTTC. This gives the protein CSVAGGSEETQYF.

This clonotype was counted many times. In DNA form, the CDR3 reads TGTGCCAGCAGCTTAGACTGGGGCGCACACATGAACACTGAAGCTTTCTTT. It specifies CASSLDWGAHMNTEAFF. The chain uses TRBV7-6 and TRBJ1-1, with a possible D match to TRBD1 (5 bases). Trimming pared 1 base from V and 0 bases from J, leaving 15 bases between. The CDR3 spans 17 residues. Germline V gene data show CDR1 as SGHVS and CDR2 as FNYEAQ.

This clonotype came up a few times. This chain joins TRBV6-5 and TRBJ1-3; maybe TRBD1 (5 bases). The CDR3 runs to 18 residues. Between the trimmed V and J ends, which lost 2 bases and 0 bases, there was a span of 17 bases. Per germline, CDR1 MNHEY and CDR2 SVGAGI. As DNA, the CDR3 is TGTGCCAGCAGTTACGGGTTGGGCAGGGATCACTCTGGAAACACCATATATTTT. This encodes CASSYGLGRDHSGNTIYF.

This clonotype was detected only a few times. V is TRBV20-1 and J is TRBJ1-3; D unclear. The V gene lost 3 bases and the J gene lost 3 bases, with 12 bases spanning the gap. CDR1 is DFQATT and CDR2 is SNEGSKA in the germline V gene (reference sequence). The CDR3 is 14 residues long. Here the CDR3 reads CSASQAHDGNTIYF. The DNA for the CDR3 is TGCAGTGCTAGCCAGGCACATGATGGAAACACCATATATTTT.

V is TRBV28 and J is TRBJ1-6; no clear D. The V end lost 2 bases, the J end lost 9 bases, and 11 bases lay between the germline ends. CDR1 and CDR2 (germline): MDHEN, SYDVKM. This CDR3 contains 14 residues. The CDR3 DNA reads as TGTGCCAGCAGTTTAGGCGGGTGGAGTTCACCCCTCCACTTT. Translated, it gives CASSLGGWSSPLHF.

The chain links TRBV7-9 to TRBJ2-7, with 7 bases that match TRBD1. The CDR3 runs 14 residues. The V segment lost 5 bases and the J segment 2 bases; nucleotides outside the gene matches: 6. The germline V gene has CDR1 SEHNR and CDR2 FQNEAQ (reference sequence). The chain's CDR3 is CASSVDRVPYEQYF. CDR3 sequence (DNA): TGTGCCAGCAGCGTCGACAGGGTACCCTACGAGCAGTACTTC.

V usage is TRBV27 and J usage is TRBJ1-5, with D possibly matching TRBD1 (5 bases). The germline V and J ends were trimmed by 4 bases and 7 bases, with 14 bases remaining between them. Germline CDR1 and CDR2: MNHEY and SMNVEV (reference sequence). The CDR3 runs 14 residues. The CDR3 loop is CASSSLGGGQPQHF. CDR3 nucleotide sequence: TGTGCCAGCAGTTCTTTGGGGGGAGGCCAGCCCCAGCATTTT.